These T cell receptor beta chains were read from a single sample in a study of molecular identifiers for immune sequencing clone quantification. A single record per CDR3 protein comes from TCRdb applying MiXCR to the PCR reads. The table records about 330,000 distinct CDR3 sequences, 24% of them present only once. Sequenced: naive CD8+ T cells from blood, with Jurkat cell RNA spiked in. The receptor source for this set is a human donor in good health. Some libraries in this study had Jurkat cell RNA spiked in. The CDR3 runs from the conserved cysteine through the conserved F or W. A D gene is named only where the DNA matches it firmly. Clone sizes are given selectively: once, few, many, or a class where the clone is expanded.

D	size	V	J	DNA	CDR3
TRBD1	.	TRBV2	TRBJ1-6	TGTGCCAGCTACCCAGGGACAGGGGCTTCACCCCTCCACTTT	CASYPGTGASPLHF
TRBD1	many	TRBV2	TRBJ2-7	TGTGCCAGCAGTGAGGTCCCGGGACAGCTAAGTTTTACCTACGAGCAGTACTTC	CASSEVPGQLSFTYEQYF
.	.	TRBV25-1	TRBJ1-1	TGTGCCAGCAGTGAATGGGGGTCCCAGAGCACTGAAGCTTTCTTT	CASSEWGSQSTEAFF
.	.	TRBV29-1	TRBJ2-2	TGCAGACAAGGCAGGGCGACCCCCGGGGAGCTGTTTTTT	CRQGRATPGELFF
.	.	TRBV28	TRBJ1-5	TGTGCCAGCAGTTTAAGCCGGCTGGGACAGCCCCAGCATTTT	CASSLSRLGQPQHF
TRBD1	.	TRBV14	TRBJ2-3	TGTGCCAGCAGCCAGCGGACAGGGTATGATACGCAGTATTTT	CASSQRTGYDTQYF
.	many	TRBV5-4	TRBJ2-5	TGTGCCAGCAGTAGCTCAGACGGACCGCCGGGGGCCCAGTACTTC	CASSSSDGPPGAQYF
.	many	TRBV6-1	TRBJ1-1	TGTGCCAGCAGTGAGTGGGCACTGAACACTGAAGCTTTCTTT	CASSEWALNTEAFF
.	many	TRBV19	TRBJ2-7	TGTGCCAGTAGCGACAGAGGGAACTACGAGCAGTACTTC	CASSDRGNYEQYF
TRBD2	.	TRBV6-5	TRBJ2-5	TGTGCCAGCAGTTCCCTAGCGGGGGGACAACAAGAGACCCAGTACTTC	CASSSLAGGQQETQYF
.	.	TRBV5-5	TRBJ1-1	TGTGCCAGCAGCTTTTTTCAGGGGCCGGGGACTGAAGCTTTCTTT	CASSFFQGPGTEAFF
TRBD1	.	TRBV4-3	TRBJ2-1	TGCGCCAGCAGCACCCGGGACAGGGCAACCAATGAGCAGTTCTTC	CASSTRDRATNEQFF
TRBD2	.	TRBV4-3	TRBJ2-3	TGCGCCAGCAGCCAAGACTCGCGGGGGTTAGATACGCAGTATTTT	CASSQDSRGLDTQYF
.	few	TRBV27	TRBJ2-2	TGTGCCAGCAGTGTTGAGTTCACCGGGGAGCTGTTTTTT	CASSVEFTGELFF
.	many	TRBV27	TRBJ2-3	TGTGCCAGCAGTTGGGGCACAGATACGCAGTATTTT	CASSWGTDTQYF
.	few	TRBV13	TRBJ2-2	TGTGCCAGCAGCTCGACTGAGCGAGCCGGGGAGCTGTTTTTT	CASSSTERAGELFF
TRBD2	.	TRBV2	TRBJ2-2	TGTGCCAGCAGCGCGGGACTAGCGGGAGGTAACGCCGGGGAGCTGTTTTTT	CASSAGLAGGNAGELFF
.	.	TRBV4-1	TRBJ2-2	TGCGCCAGCAGCCAAAAGAGTGTGATGAACACCGGGGAGCTGTTTTTT	CASSQKSVMNTGELFF
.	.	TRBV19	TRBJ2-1	TGTGCCAGTACCCATGAAGCCTTGGGGTCCTACAATGAGCAGTTCTTC	CASTHEALGSYNEQFF
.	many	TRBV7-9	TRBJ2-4	TGTGCCAGCAGCGCAAGGGACAACAAAAACATTCAGTACTTC	CASSARDNKNIQYF
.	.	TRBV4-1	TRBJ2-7	TGCGCCAGCAGCCAGGAGACAGGACATGGGGAATCCTACGCGCAGTACTTC	CASSQETGHGESYAQYF
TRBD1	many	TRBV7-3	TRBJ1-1	TGTGCCAGCAGCCCCAAGGACAGGGGGTCGTTTTCGCCTGAAGCTTTCTTT	CASSPKDRGSFSPEAFF
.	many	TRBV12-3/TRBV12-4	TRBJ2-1	TGTGCCAGCAGCCTAGGAGCGAGCTACAATGAGCAGTTCTTC	CASSLGASYNEQFF
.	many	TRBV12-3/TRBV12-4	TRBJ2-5	TGTGCCAGCAGCCCCTTGGGAGAGACCCAGTACTTC	CASSPLGETQYF
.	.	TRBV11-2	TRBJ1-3	TGTGCCAGCACCAAGTGGGGGGGTACTGGAAACACCATATATTTT	CASTKWGGTGNTIYF
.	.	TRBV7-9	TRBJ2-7	TGTGCCAGCAGCATAGTATTGGCAGGGGCATATCTCAGTCCGTACGAGCAGTACTTC	CASSIVLAGAYLSPYEQYF
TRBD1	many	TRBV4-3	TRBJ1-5	TGCGCCAGCAGCCAAGATAGGGGGCACAGCAATCAGCCCCAGCATTTT	CASSQDRGHSNQPQHF
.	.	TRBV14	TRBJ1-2	TGTGCCAGCAGCCAAGATTTCTCGCAGGTTGGAGCAGTTGACTACACCTTC	CASSQDFSQVGAVDYTF
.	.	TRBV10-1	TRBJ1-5	TGCGCCAGCAGTGAGTTAAGTGCAACGGAGGTTTATCAGCCCCAGCATTTT	CASSELSATEVYQPQHF